The next 4 T cell receptor beta chains were all read from a single sample in a study of cytomegalovirus exposure and HLA in healthy donors. The PCR made use of 60 Vbeta and 13 Jbeta primers. The assay was immunoSEQ multiplex PCR, and TCRdb's table has in-frame clones only and misses some. The ten top clones account for 3.4%, within a sample of approximately 93,000 clones. Source material: PBMCs. Every receptor here comes from a woman between 25 and 40 years old in good health and CMV-seronegative.

This rearrangement joins TRBV18 to TRBJ2-7; D is ambiguous. V lost 6 bases, J lost 7 bases, and 16 bases lay in between. Germline V CDR1 and CDR2: KGHSH, LQKENI. The CDR3 consists of 13 residues. The chain's CDR3 is CASSPTDQREQYF. CDR3 coding DNA: TGTGCCAGCTCCCCAACTGACCAGCGTGAGCAGTACTTC.

This chain joins TRBV5-1 and TRBJ1-2; 9 nucleotides align to TRBD1. The CDR3 length is 13 residues. Germline V gives CDR1 SGHRS, CDR2 YFSETQ. Trimming removed 4 bases from V and 8 bases from J; junction bases left unmatched: 6. The CDR3, as DNA: TGCGCCAGCAGCGCAGGGACAGGGCGAGGCTACACCTTC. As protein: CASSAGTGRGYTF.

The chain joins TRBV7-6 to TRBJ2-7, with TRBD2 as a possible D gene (6 bases). This CDR3 spans 14 amino acids. The V end lost 4 bases, the J end lost 4 bases, and 14 bases lay between the germline ends. Per germline, CDR1 SGHVS and CDR2 FNYEAQ. CDR3 in amino acids: CASSSGLGGYEQYF. In nucleotides, the CDR3 is TGTGCCAGCAGCTCGGGACTTGGGGGGTACGAGCAGTACTTC.

The J gene is TRBJ2-1, the V gene TRBV28; 7 bases align to TRBD2. Unmatched junction bases numbered 7, after V lost 4 bases and J lost 1 base. CDR1 and CDR2 (germline): MDHEN, SYDVKM. The CDR3 spans 16 residues. The CDR3 sequence is CASSSVRERSYNEQFF. CDR3 sequence (DNA): TGTGCCAGCAGTTCCGTGCGGGAGCGGTCCTACAATGAGCAGTTCTTC. Based on the CDR3 plus reference TRBV28 and TRBJ2-1, the full variable domain is DVKVTQSSRYLVKRTGEKVFLECVQDMDHENMFWYRQDPGLGLRLIYFSYDVKMKEKGDIPEGYSVSREKKERFSLILESASTNQTSMYLCASSSVRERSYNEQFFGPGTRLTVL.